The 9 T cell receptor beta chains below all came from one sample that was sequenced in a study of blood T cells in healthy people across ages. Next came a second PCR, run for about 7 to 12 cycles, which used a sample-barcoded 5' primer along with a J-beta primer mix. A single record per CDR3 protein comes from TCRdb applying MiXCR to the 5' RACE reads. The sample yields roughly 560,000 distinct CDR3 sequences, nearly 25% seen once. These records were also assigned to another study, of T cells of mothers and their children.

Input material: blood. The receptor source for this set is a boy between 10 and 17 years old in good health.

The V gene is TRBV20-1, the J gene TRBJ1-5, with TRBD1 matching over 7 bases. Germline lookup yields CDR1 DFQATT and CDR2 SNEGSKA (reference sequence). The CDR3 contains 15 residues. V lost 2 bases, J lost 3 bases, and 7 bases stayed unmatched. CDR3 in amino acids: CSARPAGQNNQPQHF. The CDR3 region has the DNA TGCAGTGCTAGACCCGCGGGACAGAACAATCAGCCCCAGCATTTT.

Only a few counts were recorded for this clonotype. In DNA, the CDR3 is TGCAGCGTTTACACCCCGGACAGGGAAGGAACAGATACGCAGTATTTT. Encoded protein: CSVYTPDREGTDTQYF. The chain recombines TRBV29-1 with TRBJ2-3; TRBD1 matches at 8 bases. V gave up 5 bases and J gave up 3 bases; unmatched junction bases: 13. CDR1 SQVTM and CDR2 ANQGSEA come from the germline V gene. The CDR3 has 16 residues.

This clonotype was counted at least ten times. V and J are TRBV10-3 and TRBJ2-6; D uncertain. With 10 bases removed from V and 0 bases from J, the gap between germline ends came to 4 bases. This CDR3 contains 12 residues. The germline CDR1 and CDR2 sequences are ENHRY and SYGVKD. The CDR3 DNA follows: TGTGCCAGCAACTCTGGGGCCAACGTCCTGACTTTC. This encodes CASNSGANVLTF.

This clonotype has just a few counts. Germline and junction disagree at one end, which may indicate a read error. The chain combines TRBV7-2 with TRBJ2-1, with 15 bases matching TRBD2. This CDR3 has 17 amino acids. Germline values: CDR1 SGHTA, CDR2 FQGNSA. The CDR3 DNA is TGTGCCAGCAGCCATGGGACTAGCGGGAGGTCCTTCAATGAGCAGTTCTTC. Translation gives CASSHGTSGRSFNEQFF.

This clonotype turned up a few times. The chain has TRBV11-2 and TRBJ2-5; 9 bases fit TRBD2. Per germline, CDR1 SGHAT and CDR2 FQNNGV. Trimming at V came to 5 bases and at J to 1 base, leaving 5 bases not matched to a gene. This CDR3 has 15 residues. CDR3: CASSNLAGAQETQYF. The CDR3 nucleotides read TGTGCCAGCAGCAACTTAGCGGGGGCCCAAGAGACCCAGTACTTC.

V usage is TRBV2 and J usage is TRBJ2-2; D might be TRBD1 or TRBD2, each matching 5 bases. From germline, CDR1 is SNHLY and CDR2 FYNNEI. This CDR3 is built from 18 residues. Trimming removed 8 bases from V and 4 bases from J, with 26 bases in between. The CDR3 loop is CASGCGGEDVVCTGELFF. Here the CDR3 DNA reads TGTGCCAGCGGCTGTGGGGGAGAGGACGTGGTATGCACCGGGGAGCTGTTTTTT.

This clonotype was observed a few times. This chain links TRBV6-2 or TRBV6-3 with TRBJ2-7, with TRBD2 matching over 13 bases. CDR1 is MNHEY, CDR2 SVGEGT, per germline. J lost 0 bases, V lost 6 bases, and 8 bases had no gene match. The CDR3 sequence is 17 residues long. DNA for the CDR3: TGTGCCAGCAGCCCCACACTAGCGGGAGGGAGCTCCTACGAGCAGTACTTC. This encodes CASSPTLAGGSSYEQYF.

CDR3 loop: CSARSFQGEGYEQYF. DNA for the CDR3: TGCAGTGCTAGGAGTTTCCAGGGGGAGGGGTACGAGCAGTACTTC. The V gene is TRBV20-1, the J gene TRBJ2-7; D is perhaps TRBD1 or TRBD2 (7 bases each). This CDR3 has 15 residues. Germline V gives CDR1 DFQATT, CDR2 SNEGSKA (reference sequence). Trimming pared 3 bases from V and 4 bases from J, leaving 19 bases between.

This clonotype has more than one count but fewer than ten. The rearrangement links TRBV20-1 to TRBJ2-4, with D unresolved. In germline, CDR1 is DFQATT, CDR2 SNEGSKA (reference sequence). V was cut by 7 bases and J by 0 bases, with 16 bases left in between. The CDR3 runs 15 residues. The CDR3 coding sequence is TGCAGTGGGGCTAGAGAGGAACTAGCCAAAAACATTCAGTACTTC. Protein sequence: CSGAREELAKNIQYF.